Sequencing of this T cell receptor beta chain was carried out in a study of patients and donors after allogeneic stem cell transplantation. TCRdb used MiXCR to reprocess the RT-PCR reads, holding one entry per CDR3 protein. The sample shows approximately 170,000 distinct CDR3 sequences, 20% to 25% of them seen only once. This TCR was recovered from a human donor who was either an allogeneic HSCT recipient or a stem cell or donor lymphocyte infusion donor (not recorded which). It is not recorded whose cells these are; they may come from a transplant donor. Sequencing input: blood, either unsorted or a sorted T cell fraction (not recorded which).

CDR3 nucleotide sequence: TGCAGTGCTAGACCCTCAGGGGGAAGTGAAAAACTGTTTTTT. Amino acid sequence: CSARPSGGSEKLFF. This sequence joins TRBV20-1 and TRBJ1-4; 7 bases map to TRBD1. The CDR3 covers 14 residues. Germline CDR1 and CDR2: DFQATT and SNEGSKA (reference sequence). With V trimmed by 2 bases and J by 7 bases, 7 bases remained unmatched.